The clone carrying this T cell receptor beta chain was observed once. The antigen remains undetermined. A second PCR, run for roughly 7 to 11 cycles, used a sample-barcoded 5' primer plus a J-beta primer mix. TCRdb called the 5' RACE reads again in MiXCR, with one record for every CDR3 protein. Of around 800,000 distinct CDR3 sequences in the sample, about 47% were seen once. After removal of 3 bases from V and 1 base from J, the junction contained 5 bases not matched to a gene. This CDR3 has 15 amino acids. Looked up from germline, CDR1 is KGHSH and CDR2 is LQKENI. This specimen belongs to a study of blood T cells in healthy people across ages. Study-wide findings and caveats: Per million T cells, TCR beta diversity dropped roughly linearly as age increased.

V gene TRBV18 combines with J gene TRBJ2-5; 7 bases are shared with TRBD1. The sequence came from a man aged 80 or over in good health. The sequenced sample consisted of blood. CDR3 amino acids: CASSPMGTAQETQYF. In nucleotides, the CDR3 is TGTGCCAGCTCACCGATGGGGACAGCCCAAGAGACCCAGTACTTC.